The rows below give T cell receptor beta chains drawn from one sample of a study of T cell repertoires in cytomegalovirus infection. Each CDR3 protein is one row after TCRdb ran MiXCR on the reads. The sample lists about 250,000 distinct CDR3 sequences; 9% to 15% were seen once. Sequenced material: PBMCs. These receptors were collected from a human donor in good health (CMV status not recorded). Some clones in this sample may be carry-over from other donors' samples. Each CDR3 is given with its conserved first and last residue. A D gene is named only where the DNA matches it firmly. Rows give clone size only sometimes, using once, few, many, or a class for an expanded clone.

v_call: TRBV11-1; d_call: TRBD2; clone_size: many; j_call: TRBJ2-7; cdr3_nt: TGTGCCAGCAGCTTCGGCGGGAGTGTTGGAGAGCAGTACTTC; cdr3_aa: CASSFGGSVGEQYF
v_call: TRBV12-3/TRBV12-4; d_call: NA; clone_size: many; j_call: TRBJ1-1; cdr3_nt: TGTGCCAGCAGTTTGAGACGGTCGAACACTGAAGCTTTCTTT; cdr3_aa: CASSLRRSNTEAFF
v_call: TRBV29-1; d_call: NA; clone_size: few; j_call: TRBJ1-1; cdr3_nt: TGCAGCGTTGATTACACTGAAGCTTTCTTT; cdr3_aa: CSVDYTEAFF
v_call: TRBV5-6; d_call: NA; clone_size: few; j_call: TRBJ1-3; cdr3_nt: TGTGCCAGCAGCTTGGGCCCGGGGCTCCTAACCGGAAACACCATATATTTT; cdr3_aa: CASSLGPGLLTGNTIYF
v_call: TRBV29-1; d_call: NA; clone_size: NA; j_call: TRBJ2-3; cdr3_nt: TGCAGCGACCGGGACTCCGGAGCTCCGCAGTATTTT; cdr3_aa: CSDRDSGAPQYF
v_call: TRBV29-1; d_call: NA; clone_size: few; j_call: TRBJ2-2; cdr3_nt: TGCAGCGTTGGAGGGCAGGGGTTCACCGGGGAGCTGTTTTTT; cdr3_aa: CSVGGQGFTGELFF
v_call: TRBV12-3/TRBV12-4; d_call: NA; clone_size: NA; j_call: TRBJ2-5; cdr3_nt: TGTGCCAGCAGTTTACCTGACGGGGTGGGGACCCAGTACTTC; cdr3_aa: CASSLPDGVGTQYF
v_call: TRBV6-1; d_call: NA; clone_size: many; j_call: TRBJ1-2; cdr3_nt: TGTGCCAGCAGTGTTGAAGGACAGCCTAACTATGGCTACACCTTC; cdr3_aa: CASSVEGQPNYGYTF
v_call: TRBV13; d_call: TRBD1; clone_size: many; j_call: TRBJ1-1; cdr3_nt: TGTGCCAGCAGCTCCGAAGACAGGGGGCTGGGAAACACTGAAGCTTTCTTT; cdr3_aa: CASSSEDRGLGNTEAFF
v_call: TRBV20-1; d_call: NA; clone_size: few; j_call: TRBJ1-2; cdr3_nt: TGCAGTGCTAGAGGTATAGTGACCGGCTATGGCTACACCTTC; cdr3_aa: CSARGIVTGYGYTF
v_call: TRBV12-3/TRBV12-4; d_call: TRBD1; clone_size: few; j_call: TRBJ1-1; cdr3_nt: TGTGCCAGCAGTAACCGGGACAGGGCCACTGAAGCTTTCTTT; cdr3_aa: CASSNRDRATEAFF
v_call: TRBV2; d_call: NA; clone_size: many; j_call: TRBJ2-7; cdr3_nt: TGTGCCAGCAGTGGGGGCTACGAGCAGTACTTC; cdr3_aa: CASSGGYEQYF
v_call: TRBV29-1; d_call: NA; clone_size: NA; j_call: TRBJ2-4; cdr3_nt: TGCAGCGTTGAAGCACAAGGGGACATTCAGTACTTC; cdr3_aa: CSVEAQGDIQYF
v_call: TRBV24-1; d_call: NA; clone_size: few; j_call: TRBJ2-7; cdr3_nt: TGTGCCACCAGTGATACTACCCCTCCGAACGAGCAGTACTTC; cdr3_aa: CATSDTTPPNEQYF
v_call: TRBV19; d_call: NA; clone_size: NA; j_call: TRBJ2-7; cdr3_nt: TGTGCCAGTAGTCTCAGGAGCGACCTTCATCGCGAGCAGTACTTC; cdr3_aa: CASSLRSDLHREQYF
v_call: TRBV11-3; d_call: TRBD2; clone_size: few; j_call: TRBJ2-2; cdr3_nt: TGTGCCAGCAGCCAGGGACTAGCGGAGATCACCGGGGAGCTGTTTTTT; cdr3_aa: CASSQGLAEITGELFF
v_call: TRBV20-1; d_call: TRBD2; clone_size: NA; j_call: TRBJ2-1; cdr3_nt: TGCAGTGCCAGCCCTTGGACTAGCGGGGGCACGCGCTACAATGAGCAGTTCTTC; cdr3_aa: CSASPWTSGGTRYNEQFF
v_call: TRBV2; d_call: TRBD2; clone_size: NA; j_call: TRBJ2-1; cdr3_nt: TGTGCCAGCAAGGAGCTAGCGGGAGATCTCGATGAGCAGTTCTTC; cdr3_aa: CASKELAGDLDEQFF
v_call: TRBV28; d_call: TRBD1; clone_size: many; j_call: TRBJ2-7; cdr3_nt: TGTGCCAGCAGTCGCTTGGACAGGGGCCACGAGCAGTACTTC; cdr3_aa: CASSRLDRGHEQYF
v_call: TRBV19; d_call: NA; clone_size: few; j_call: TRBJ2-7; cdr3_nt: TGTGCCAGTGGCCCGGGACTTCGGGGGTACGAGCAGTACTTC; cdr3_aa: CASGPGLRGYEQYF
v_call: TRBV7-8; d_call: NA; clone_size: many; j_call: TRBJ2-2; cdr3_nt: TGTGCCAGCAGACAGATGGGCGGGGAGCTGTTTTTT; cdr3_aa: CASRQMGGELFF
v_call: TRBV6-2/TRBV6-3; d_call: NA; clone_size: many; j_call: TRBJ2-6; cdr3_nt: TGTGCCACCTCGCCCGGTGGGGCCAACGTCCTGACTTTC; cdr3_aa: CATSPGGANVLTF
v_call: TRBV7-2; d_call: NA; clone_size: many; j_call: TRBJ2-3; cdr3_nt: TGTGCCAGCAGCTCTCAGGCCACTAGCACAGATACGCAGTATTTT; cdr3_aa: CASSSQATSTDTQYF
v_call: TRBV6-6; d_call: TRBD1; clone_size: few; j_call: TRBJ1-4; cdr3_nt: TGTGCCAGCAGTTACTCGCAGGGGGCAACTAATGAAAAACTGTTTTTT; cdr3_aa: CASSYSQGATNEKLFF
v_call: TRBV6-2/TRBV6-3; d_call: TRBD2; clone_size: few; j_call: TRBJ2-5; cdr3_nt: TGTGCCAGCAGGCGCAGCGGGGGGTTAGAGACCCAGTACTTC; cdr3_aa: CASRRSGGLETQYF
v_call: TRBV29-1; d_call: NA; clone_size: few; j_call: TRBJ1-2; cdr3_nt: TGCAGCGCGGGGTGGGACTACTATGGCTACACCTTC; cdr3_aa: CSAGWDYYGYTF
v_call: TRBV7-2; d_call: NA; clone_size: many; j_call: TRBJ1-5; cdr3_nt: TGTGCCAGCAGCTCCCCCCCTCAGCCCCAGCATTTT; cdr3_aa: CASSSPPQPQHF
v_call: TRBV7-3; d_call: NA; clone_size: NA; j_call: TRBJ2-1; cdr3_nt: TGTGCCAGCAGCTTAAGTGGGGCCTCCTACAATGAGCAGTTCTTC; cdr3_aa: CASSLSGASYNEQFF
v_call: TRBV6-2/TRBV6-3; d_call: NA; clone_size: many; j_call: TRBJ2-3; cdr3_nt: TGTGCCAGCAGTTACCCCCTTCACGCGTCTAGCACAGATACGCAGTATTTT; cdr3_aa: CASSYPLHASSTDTQYF
v_call: TRBV20-1; d_call: TRBD1; clone_size: many; j_call: TRBJ1-3; cdr3_nt: TGCAGTGCTCCCTCAGCCGGGACAGGTCCTGGAAACACCATATATTTT; cdr3_aa: CSAPSAGTGPGNTIYF
v_call: TRBV11-3; d_call: TRBD2; clone_size: NA; j_call: TRBJ2-1; cdr3_nt: TGTGCCAGCAGAAGTTCAGCGGGAGGGCCCAACAATGAGCAGTTCTTC; cdr3_aa: CASRSSAGGPNNEQFF
v_call: TRBV28; d_call: NA; clone_size: many; j_call: TRBJ1-2; cdr3_nt: TGTGCCAGCAGTTCCCCGACGTTTAACTATGGCTACACCTTC; cdr3_aa: CASSSPTFNYGYTF
v_call: TRBV20-1; d_call: NA; clone_size: NA; j_call: TRBJ1-1; cdr3_nt: TGCAGTGCTCAGGACTACACTGAAGCTTTCTTT; cdr3_aa: CSAQDYTEAFF
v_call: TRBV7-2; d_call: NA; clone_size: many; j_call: TRBJ1-2; cdr3_nt: TGTGCCAGCAGCTTTACTCCCGGGAGCCATTATGGCTACACCTTC; cdr3_aa: CASSFTPGSHYGYTF
v_call: TRBV6-2/TRBV6-3; d_call: NA; clone_size: few; j_call: TRBJ1-5; cdr3_nt: TGTGCCAGCATGTTCGGGACCCTCAATCAGCCCCAGCATTTT; cdr3_aa: CASMFGTLNQPQHF
v_call: TRBV28; d_call: TRBD1; clone_size: many; j_call: TRBJ2-7; cdr3_nt: TGTGCCAGCAGCCACGGACAGGGCGCCTACGAGCAGTACTTC; cdr3_aa: CASSHGQGAYEQYF
v_call: TRBV24-1; d_call: NA; clone_size: many; j_call: TRBJ2-1; cdr3_nt: TGTGCCACCAGTGACCCCGGGATGCAGTTCTTC; cdr3_aa: CATSDPGMQFF
v_call: TRBV7-6; d_call: TRBD2; clone_size: NA; j_call: TRBJ2-3; cdr3_nt: TGTGCCAGCAGCCTCCTACGGCGGGGGAGCACAGATACGCAGTATTTT; cdr3_aa: CASSLLRRGSTDTQYF
v_call: TRBV7-2; d_call: TRBD2; clone_size: many; j_call: TRBJ2-1; cdr3_nt: TGTGCCAGCAGCTCCCAGGGAGCGGGGGGGAGGAATGAGCAGTTCTTC; cdr3_aa: CASSSQGAGGRNEQFF
v_call: TRBV2; d_call: NA; clone_size: few; j_call: TRBJ1-6; cdr3_nt: TGTGCCAGCAGTGCGGTCGGGACACCCCTCCACTTT; cdr3_aa: CASSAVGTPLHF
v_call: TRBV4-1; d_call: NA; clone_size: few; j_call: TRBJ2-3; cdr3_nt: TGCGCCAGCAGCCAAGATGGGGTAGGCGTAGATACGCAGTATTTT; cdr3_aa: CASSQDGVGVDTQYF
v_call: TRBV7-2; d_call: NA; clone_size: many; j_call: TRBJ2-5; cdr3_nt: TGTGCCAGCGGGCGGGTCCCGCTGGAGACCCAGTACTTC; cdr3_aa: CASGRVPLETQYF
v_call: TRBV20-1; d_call: NA; clone_size: few; j_call: TRBJ1-2; cdr3_nt: TGCAGTGCACAGGGCCACACCTTC; cdr3_aa: CSAQGHTF
v_call: TRBV19; d_call: TRBD2; clone_size: many; j_call: TRBJ2-5; cdr3_nt: TGTGCCAGTAGGAGGCTAGCGGGAGAGACCCAGTACTTC; cdr3_aa: CASRRLAGETQYF
v_call: TRBV6-2/TRBV6-3; d_call: NA; clone_size: NA; j_call: TRBJ1-3; cdr3_nt: TGTGCCAGCAGTTACTCGTCGGACGTTGCGGGAAACACCATATATTTT; cdr3_aa: CASSYSSDVAGNTIYF
v_call: TRBV2; d_call: TRBD1; clone_size: many; j_call: TRBJ1-5; cdr3_nt: TGTGCCAGCAGACGGGACAGGGGGCCGCCCCAGCATTTT; cdr3_aa: CASRRDRGPPQHF
v_call: TRBV20-1; d_call: TRBD2; clone_size: few; j_call: TRBJ2-7; cdr3_nt: TGCAGTGCTGACTCCGGGACTAGCGGGAGTCTTCGAGGGGAGCAGTACTTC; cdr3_aa: CSADSGTSGSLRGEQYF
v_call: TRBV12-3/TRBV12-4; d_call: TRBD1; clone_size: many; j_call: TRBJ1-2; cdr3_nt: TGTGCCAGCAGTGTTTCAGGGGGAGACCGCGCCTACACCTTC; cdr3_aa: CASSVSGGDRAYTF
v_call: TRBV7-2; d_call: NA; clone_size: many; j_call: TRBJ2-1; cdr3_nt: TGTGCCAGCAGCGCCCAGTGGGGACGGGCCTACAATGAGCAGTTCTTC; cdr3_aa: CASSAQWGRAYNEQFF
v_call: TRBV7-2; d_call: NA; clone_size: many; j_call: TRBJ2-3; cdr3_nt: TGTGCCAGCAGCTTAGAGGTAGCGGTAAAAGATACGCAGTATTTT; cdr3_aa: CASSLEVAVKDTQYF
v_call: TRBV19; d_call: NA; clone_size: many; j_call: TRBJ2-2; cdr3_nt: TGTGCCAGTAGTATCAGCCGAAACACCGGGGAGCTGTTTTTT; cdr3_aa: CASSISRNTGELFF
v_call: TRBV15; d_call: TRBD1; clone_size: many; j_call: TRBJ1-2; cdr3_nt: TGTGCCACCAGCAGAGATGCGAGAGGGGGCTTAGACTATGGCTACACCTTC; cdr3_aa: CATSRDARGGLDYGYTF
v_call: TRBV2; d_call: TRBD1; clone_size: many; j_call: TRBJ1-2; cdr3_nt: TGTGCCAGCAGTGGGGACAGCCATGGCTACACCTTC; cdr3_aa: CASSGDSHGYTF
v_call: TRBV6-5; d_call: NA; clone_size: many; j_call: TRBJ1-2; cdr3_nt: TGTGCCAGCAGTTACTTGGGGGGCAATGGCTACACCTTC; cdr3_aa: CASSYLGGNGYTF
v_call: TRBV7-2; d_call: NA; clone_size: many; j_call: TRBJ1-1; cdr3_nt: TGTGCCAGCAGCTTAGCCCTGACAGTTGAAGCTTTCTTT; cdr3_aa: CASSLALTVEAFF
v_call: TRBV20-1; d_call: NA; clone_size: few; j_call: TRBJ1-5; cdr3_nt: TGCAGTGCTAGAGTAACAAAATATAGCAATCAGCCCCAGCATTTT; cdr3_aa: CSARVTKYSNQPQHF
v_call: TRBV6-1; d_call: TRBD2; clone_size: many; j_call: TRBJ2-1; cdr3_nt: TGTGCCAGCAGACTTTTAGCGGGAGTCTCCAATGAGCAGTTCTTC; cdr3_aa: CASRLLAGVSNEQFF
v_call: TRBV2; d_call: NA; clone_size: many; j_call: TRBJ1-1; cdr3_nt: TGTGCCAGCAGGAGAACCGAGGGACCTGAAGCTTTCTTT; cdr3_aa: CASRRTEGPEAFF